These T cell receptor beta chains were read from a single sample in a study of identifying expanded T cells in peripheral blood. The protocol was immunoSEQ multiplex PCR, while the TCRdb copy is restricted to in-frame clones and leaves out a portion. Among 45,000 to 75,000 clones listed, about 80% were seen once. Source material: blood. The receptors were sampled from a person between 18 and 75 years old in good health. The CDR3 runs from the conserved cysteine through the conserved F or W. D genes are given only for firm matches. Where a row states a size, it is once, few, many or the class of an expanded clone; other rows omit it.

clone_size,v_call,j_call,d_call,cdr3_nt,cdr3_aa
.,TRBV6-5,TRBJ1-1,.,TGTGCCAGCGCCGGTGGGGACACTGAAGCTTTCTTT,CASAGGDTEAFF
.,TRBV9,TRBJ2-5,TRBD2,TGTGCCAGCAGCGTTACTCGGGGGGATCCTAGGGAGACCCAGTACTTC,CASSVTRGDPRETQYF
.,TRBV6-1,TRBJ1-3,TRBD1,TGTGCCAGCAGCGCAGGGGGAGGTGGAAACACCATATATTTT,CASSAGGGGNTIYF
once,TRBV9,TRBJ2-2,TRBD1,TGTGCCAGCAGCGTACATCGGACAGGGGGCGGGGAGCTGTTTTTT,CASSVHRTGGGELFF
.,TRBV4-1,TRBJ2-3,.,TGCGCCAGCAGCCAACACGATACTAAACGCGGGGGCGGGGGAGTACGGGATACGCAGTATTTT,CASSQHDTKRGGGGVRDTQYF
.,TRBV5-4,TRBJ1-2,.,TGTGCCAGCAGCACCCGAGGAGGGACTAATAATGGCTACACCTTC,CASSTRGGTNNGYTF
once,TRBV6-1,TRBJ2-2,.,TGTGAGGTTCGGGGCGCGGGATCCGGGGAGCTGTTTTTT,CEVRGAGSGELFF
.,TRBV9,TRBJ2-5,.,TGTGCCAGCAGCGTAGCGGGAAGTAGGCAAGAGACCCAGTACTTC,CASSVAGSRQETQYF
.,TRBV5-6,TRBJ2-4,TRBD2,TGTGCCAGCAGCTACTGGACTGGTGGTAGCGGGAGGAACATTCAGTACTTC,CASSYWTGGSGRNIQYF
.,TRBV9,TRBJ2-3,.,TGTGCCAGCACTCATGATTCAGATACGCAGTATTTT,CASTHDSDTQYF
.,TRBV19,TRBJ1-1,.,TGTGCCAGTAAGAGATCGACAGAACCGAACACTGAAGCTTTCTTT,CASKRSTEPNTEAFF
.,TRBV5-1,TRBJ1-2,TRBD1,TGCGCCAGCAGCTTGATCACAGGGGGCAACTATGGCTACACCTTC,CASSLITGGNYGYTF
medium-sized,TRBV18,TRBJ2-7,TRBD2,TGTGCCAGCTCACCACCGAGAAGGGGACTAACCTACGAGCAGTACTTC,CASSPPRRGLTYEQYF
.,TRBV2,TRBJ1-3,.,TGTGCCAGCACCATTTCCTCTGGAAACACCATATATTTT,CASTISSGNTIYF